Here is one T cell receptor (beta chain) with its context. This sample is drawn from a study of OX40 agonist ivuxolimab in advanced cancers. The method was immunoSEQ multiplex PCR; TCRdb's version includes in-frame clones alone and lacks a portion of them. The sample has tens of thousands of clones, around 85% seen once. The germline CDR1 and CDR2 sequences are LGHNA and YNFKEQ. This CDR3 has 14 amino acids. V was trimmed by 2 bases and J by 6 bases, leaving 14 bases between them. The rearrangement links TRBV4-2 to TRBJ2-7; tentative D call: TRBD2 (5 bases). Sequenced material: CD4+ or CD8+ T cells sorted from blood, taken in a trial of the OX40 agonist ivuxolimab. This sequence was found in an adult with an advanced solid tumor such as melanoma, head and neck, liver or kidney cancer. The chain's CDR3 is CASSQQSSRGEQYF. Written as DNA, the CDR3 is TGTGCCAGCAGCCAACAGTCGTCTCGGGGCGAGCAGTACTTC.